The subject of this entry is one T cell receptor (beta chain). The antigen remains unidentified. The PCR was carried out with 60 Vbeta primers and 13 Jbeta primers. TCRdb keeps only in-frame clones here, not all; method: immunoSEQ multiplex PCR. The sample includes around 99,000 clones, around 77% of them seen just once. The data stem from a study of cytomegalovirus exposure and HLA in healthy donors. Study conclusions and caveats: The authors listed approximately 160 TCR beta chains as cytomegalovirus-associated. CMV serostatus was the only immune exposure information that was available.

V gave up 7 bases and J gave up 4 bases, with 11 bases separating them. Per germline, CDR1 SGHVS and CDR2 FQNEAQ. This CDR3 comprises 13 residues. Sample: PBMCs. The genes are TRBV7-8 and TRBJ1-3, with no clear D. This receptor was taken from a middle-aged man in good health and CMV-seronegative. CDR3 protein: CASTRVAGNTIYF. CDR3 DNA sequence: TGTGCCAGCACCCGAGTAGCCGGAAACACCATATATTTT. The full variable domain, its missing parts supplied by reference TRBV7-8 and TRBJ1-3, is GAGVSQSPRYKVAKRGQDVALRCDPISGHVSLFWYQQALGQGPEFLTYFQNEAQLDKSGLPSDRFFAERPEGSVSTLKIQRTQQEDSAVYLCASTRVAGNTIYFGEGSWLTVV.